This is a list of T cell receptor beta chains from one sample in a study of cytomegalovirus exposure and HLA in healthy donors. Libraries were prepared by immunoSEQ multiplex PCR; TCRdb keeps only in-frame clonotypes and omits some of them. This sample carries approximately 100,000 clones, less than 80% of them seen once, and the ten largest clones take over 3%. What was sequenced was PBMCs. These receptors all come from a woman between 40 and 55 years old in good health and CMV-seronegative. Each CDR3 is given with its conserved first and last residue. D genes are given only for firm matches. Size is omitted from some rows. Given values are once, few, many or a class for expanded clones.

J | D | size | V | CDR3 | DNA
TRBJ1-1 | . | . | TRBV2 | CASSLLGGDTEAFF | TGTGCCAGCAGTTTGTTAGGGGGGGACACTGAAGCTTTCTTT
TRBJ1-2 | . | . | TRBV28 | CASSLGQGLNYGYTF | TGTGCCAGCAGTTTGGGGCAGGGGTTAAACTATGGCTACACCTTC
TRBJ1-2 | . | . | TRBV5-1 | CASSLRDFRYGYTF | TGCGCCAGCAGCTTGCGAGATTTTCGCTATGGCTACACCTTC
TRBJ2-5 | TRBD2 | . | TRBV29-1 | CSVGTSGQETQYF | TGCAGCGTTGGGACTAGCGGACAAGAGACCCAGTACTTC
TRBJ2-3 | . | once | TRBV14 | CASRETVSDTQYF | TGTGCCAGCAGAGAAACGGTATCAGATACGCAGTATTTT
TRBJ2-2 | . | . | TRBV21-1 | CASSKLVDRANTGELFF | TGTGCCAGCAGCAAACTGGTTGACAGGGCGAACACCGGGGAGCTGTTTTTT
TRBJ2-7 | . | few | TRBV19 | CASSPTGQREQYF | TGTGCCAGTAGTCCCACAGGGCAGCGCGAGCAGTACTTC
TRBJ2-7 | . | . | TRBV11-2 | CASSPDYYEQYF | TGTGCCAGCAGCCCAGACTACTACGAGCAGTACTTC
TRBJ1-3 | . | . | TRBV4-1 | CASSQDTPGRVGGNTIYF | TGCGCCAGCAGCCAAGATACCCCTGGCAGGGTAGGTGGAAACACCATATATTTT
TRBJ2-3 | TRBD1 | . | TRBV7-2 | CASSLGDRGPDTQYF | TGTGCCAGCAGCTTAGGAGACAGGGGGCCGGATACGCAGTATTTT
TRBJ2-1 | . | . | TRBV11-2 | CASSPGLNNEQFF | TGTGCCAGCAGCCCCGGACTCAACAATGAGCAGTTCTTC
TRBJ2-7 | . | few | TRBV30 | CAWSRLRAIHEQYF | TGTGCCTGGAGTAGATTGCGAGCTATCCACGAGCAGTACTTC
TRBJ2-5 | TRBD2 | . | TRBV5-6 | CASSFGVAGRRETQYF | TGTGCCAGCAGCTTCGGGGTAGCGGGGAGGAGAGAGACCCAGTACTTC
TRBJ2-6 | TRBD1 | . | TRBV9 | CASSVAGTGMSGANVLTF | TGTGCCAGCAGCGTGGCCGGGACAGGGATGTCTGGGGCCAACGTCCTGACTTTC
TRBJ2-3 | . | . | TRBV4-3 | CASSPWLGTDTQYF | TGCGCCAGCAGCCCTTGGCTTGGCACAGATACGCAGTATTTT
TRBJ2-7 | TRBD1 | . | TRBV7-2 | CASSRTGPSYEQYF | TGTGCCAGCAGCCGGACAGGTCCCTCCTACGAGCAGTACTTC
TRBJ2-2 | TRBD1 | . | TRBV5-6 | CASNLLGTANTGELFF | TGTGCCAGCAACTTACTCGGGACAGCTAACACCGGGGAGCTGTTTTTT
TRBJ2-1 | TRBD2 | . | TRBV29-1 | CSAGTRAVNEQFF | TGCAGCGCCGGGACTAGGGCAGTCAATGAGCAGTTCTTC
TRBJ1-1 | TRBD1 | . | TRBV15 | CATSRVGQVLSGAFF | TGTGCCACCAGCAGAGTCGGACAGGTCCTCTCTGGGGCTTTCTTT
TRBJ2-3 | TRBD2 | . | TRBV15 | CATSRDIAGSTDTQYF | TGTGCCACCAGCAGAGATATAGCGGGTAGCACAGATACGCAGTATTTT
TRBJ1-5 | . | . | TRBV27 | CASSPHNMGNQPQHF | TGTGCCAGCAGTCCCCACAATATGGGCAATCAGCCCCAGCATTTT
TRBJ2-2 | . | . | TRBV6-5 | CASSSSGTRNTGELFF | TGTGCCAGCAGTTCCTCCGGGACACGAAACACCGGGGAGCTGTTTTTT
TRBJ2-1 | TRBD2 | . | TRBV19 | CASSPIAGYEQFF | TGTGCCAGTAGTCCGATAGCGGGGTATGAGCAGTTCTTC
TRBJ1-1 | TRBD1 | . | TRBV6-5 | CASSYSPGTVAEAFF | TGTGCCAGCAGTTACTCGCCCGGGACAGTCGCTGAAGCTTTCTTT
TRBJ2-3 | . | . | TRBV19 | CASSILADTSTDTQYF | TGTGCCAGTAGTATATTGGCGGACACTAGCACAGATACGCAGTATTTT
TRBJ2-6 | TRBD1 | . | TRBV27 | CASKPQGSGANVLTF | TGTGCCAGCAAACCACAGGGGTCTGGGGCCAACGTCCTGACTTTC
TRBJ2-1 | . | . | TRBV2 | CASRLEGGPYNEQFF | TGTGCCAGCAGATTGGAGGGGGGGCCCTACAATGAGCAGTTCTTC
TRBJ1-5 | TRBD1 | . | TRBV7-6 | CASSLTTGGLQPQHF | TGTGCCAGCAGCCTAACTACAGGGGGCTTGCAGCCCCAGCATTTT
TRBJ1-2 | . | . | TRBV5-1 | CASSSDGLRANYGYTF | TGCGCCAGCAGCTCCGATGGGTTGAGGGCTAACTATGGCTACACCTTC
TRBJ2-7 | . | . | TRBV14 | CASAAGFGEQYF | TGTGCCTCAGCGGCAGGATTCGGCGAGCAGTACTTC
TRBJ1-1 | TRBD1 | . | TRBV5-8 | CASSLDSGGGVTEAFF | TGTGCCAGCAGCTTGGATTCAGGGGGCGGTGTCACTGAAGCTTTCTTT
TRBJ1-5 | . | . | TRBV30 | CAWSPLGGNQPQHF | TGTGCCTGGAGTCCCCTCGGGGGGAATCAGCCCCAGCATTTT
TRBJ1-1 | . | . | TRBV9 | CASSRIPGTVASEAFF | TGTGCCAGCAGCCGGATCCCCGGGACTGTGGCGTCTGAAGCTTTCTTT
TRBJ2-7 | TRBD1 | . | TRBV5-1 | CASSWGTGTYEQYF | TGCGCCAGCAGCTGGGGGACAGGGACCTACGAGCAGTACTTC
TRBJ2-7 | . | . | TRBV28 | CASSLGRGRAFNEQYF | TGTGCCAGCAGTCTAGGCAGAGGGCGGGCCTTTAACGAGCAGTACTTC
TRBJ2-1 | . | . | TRBV5-1 | CASRPAYRADHEQFF | TGCGCCAGCAGACCCGCCTACAGGGCCGACCATGAGCAGTTCTTC
TRBJ1-3 | . | . | TRBV28 | CASSEHTGIPSGNTIYF | TGTGCCAGCAGCGAACACACCGGGATACCCTCTGGAAACACCATATATTTT
TRBJ2-1 | TRBD2 | few | TRBV5-1 | CASSFAAGVLKNEQFF | TGCGCCAGCAGCTTTGCAGCGGGAGTTCTTAAGAATGAGCAGTTCTTC
TRBJ2-7 | . | . | TRBV19 | CASSMGHPSSYEQYF | TGTGCCAGTAGTATGGGCCACCCCAGCTCCTACGAGCAGTACTTC
TRBJ2-7 | . | . | TRBV5-6 | CASSSGQSSYEQYF | TGTGCCAGCAGCTCAGGACAGTCCTCCTACGAGCAGTACTTC
TRBJ1-5 | TRBD1 | . | TRBV30 | CAWSSPLDRVEGNQPQHF | TGTGCCTGGAGTTCACCCCTTGACAGGGTCGAGGGCAATCAGCCCCAGCATTTT
TRBJ2-3 | . | . | TRBV7-2 | CASSPPSSTDTQYF | TGTGCCAGCAGCCCCCCGAGCAGCACAGATACGCAGTATTTT